Below, one T cell receptor beta chain is given with its context. Its antigen is unknown. The input lacks base qualities; no much larger clone sits a single base away. This specimen comes from a study of blood T cell repertoires in COVID-19 (dated by TCRdb to 2020 to 2022). Context from the whole study: The collaborator samples originated in the United States, Italy and Spain and spanned the acute and convalescent phases of COVID-19. The material from the prospective study consisted of cDNA or gDNA derived from T cells, B-cell-depleted T cells, or PBMCs. Deeply sampled blood TCRbeta repertoires from subjects exposed to, actively infected with, or recovered from COVID-19 were included in the dataset. The repertoires were released in a freely available public database intended as a resource for research on the immune response to SARS-CoV-2. The samples were drawn from the first 160 participants of the ongoing ImmuneRACE study and from 950 to 1,500 subjects provided by 6 global collaborators. The sample metadata nearly always contained a de-identified subject ID, COVID-19 status, age in years and sex. Where HLA class I and class II types were available, the types were taken from metadata supplied by the sample provider, not from assay-based typing. Study-wide conclusions, independent of this receptor: The quantity of clinical and demographic metadata differed by source and by participant and was supplied without curation.

From cysteine to phenylalanine, the CDR3 is 11 amino acids long. Here the CDR3 DNA is all that survives: 33 bases in frame from base 1. Trimming removed 10 bases from V and 6 bases from J; the gene matches leave 4 bases unexplained. CDR1 and CDR2 are read off the germline V gene as WSHSY and SAAADI. Whole blood was collected in K2EDTA tubes by collaborating institutions according to the institutions' own protocols. Collaborator samples were shipped for TCRbeta analysis as frozen whole blood, isolated PBMCs, or DNA extracted from either sample type. TCRbeta CDR3 regions were amplified from genomic DNA by means of the immunoSEQ Assay, a bias-controlled multiplex PCR. The paper's processing steps were these. The number of nucleated cells in each sample was estimated from the amplification of reference gene primers within the assay. Sequence reads were collapsed and filtered to measure the absolute abundance of every unique TCRbeta CDR3 rearrangement. For each sample, productive Simpson clonality was calculated as the square root of Simpson's diversity index over productive rearrangements. Drawn from immuneACCESS, this table holds only the in-frame rearrangements with V and J called that TCRdb kept. Clones are partly lost; checked studies trace under half to an unresolved V gene and leave the rest unexplained. That table furnishes V, J and clone size, whereas the DNA furnished D and trimming. In all, the sample holds 130,000 to 150,000 clones, and around 81% of those were seen once. The top ten constitute roughly 8.3% of the sample.

Recombination joined TRBV10-2 with TRBJ1-1; 8 central nucleotides agree with TRBD1. The sample was peripheral blood. The sequence was collected from a human donor with acute or convalescent COVID-19. The donor label of this sample is uncertain. The encoded CDR3 is CATGQGPEAFF. The nucleotide sequence reads as follows: TGCGCCACCGGACAGGGTCCTGAAGCTTTCTTT.